One and the same sample provided the 19 T cell receptor beta chains below, sequenced in a study of shared clonotypes between healthy human individuals (dated by TCRdb to 2020 to 2021). Libraries were constructed by the immunoSEQ multiplex PCR assay. Not all clones reach the TCRdb copy of this immuneACCESS table, which keeps in-frame sequences only. Checked studies attribute under half of the gap to unresolved V genes and leave the rest unexplained. Present in this sample are some 1.5 million clones, 96% of which were seen just once. The ten largest clonotypes hold about 1% of the sample. Sequencing was done on a sample of naive CD4+ T cells sorted from blood. Reading the label with the study, this specimen's cell subset or site is: CD45RA+ positively selected. These TCRs come from a man aged 25-40 years in good health.

This rearrangement joins TRBV7-8 to TRBJ2-2; the D gene is possibly TRBD1 (6 bases). The V and J ends lost 4 bases and 4 bases respectively, with 19 bases between them. The CDR3 contains 17 residues. Germline V gene data show CDR1 as SGHVS and CDR2 as FQNEAQ. CDR3 bases: TGTGCCAGCAGCTCACAAACCCTCAGGGGTTCCACCGGGGAGCTGTTTTTT. This codes for CASSSQTLRGSTGELFF.

The chain is built from TRBV4-3 and TRBJ1-4; D possibly corresponds to TRBD1 (5 bases). With 0 bases removed from V and 1 base from J, the gap between germline ends came to 6 bases. Germline lookup yields CDR1 LGHNA and CDR2 YSLEER. The CDR3 loop spans 15 amino acids. The CDR3 loop reads CASSQDTGTNEKLFF. The CDR3 DNA reads TGCGCCAGCAGCCAAGATACAGGAACTAATGAAAAACTGTTTTTT.

The V call is TRBV28, the J call TRBJ1-1; D is unclear. The CDR3 contains 15 residues. The germline V gene has CDR1 MDHEN and CDR2 SYDVKM. V lost 4 bases and J lost 7, with 19 bases in between. The CDR3 sequence: CASSSVRVLRFEAFF. In DNA, the CDR3 is TGTGCCAGCAGTTCAGTCCGGGTCCTGAGGTTTGAAGCTTTCTTT.

This rearrangement joins TRBV5-1 to TRBJ2-3; 9 bases are a match to TRBD2. Per germline, CDR1 SGHRS and CDR2 YFSETQ. The CDR3 totals 14 residues. V lost 7 bases to trimming and J lost 1 base; unmatched junction nucleotides: 4. The chain's CDR3 is CASVASGGTDTQYF. The CDR3 coding sequence is TGCGCCAGCGTGGCTAGCGGGGGCACAGATACGCAGTATTTT.

The gene calls are TRBV2 and TRBJ2-7; TRBD2 might be the D (6 bases). The V and J ends lost 3 bases and 3 bases respectively, with 15 bases between them. CDR3 length: 15 residues. Germline CDR1 and CDR2: SNHLY and FYNNEI. The CDR3 region is CASSDALRLVYEQYF. In DNA, the CDR3 is TGTGCCAGCAGTGACGCCCTGCGACTAGTCTACGAGCAGTACTTC.

This chain links TRBV28 with TRBJ2-3; D is perhaps TRBD2 (6 bases). V lost 2 bases and J 2 bases, leaving 11 bases between the germline ends. This CDR3 spans 15 amino acids. CDR1 MDHEN and CDR2 SYDVKM come from the germline V gene. CDR3 DNA sequence: TGTGCCAGCAGTTTAGGGGGGATTACCACAGATACGCAGTATTTT. Its translation: CASSLGGITTDTQYF.

The V gene is TRBV6-5, the J gene TRBJ2-2; the D is unclear. The CDR3 totals 13 residues. Germline CDR1 is MNHEY and CDR2 is SVGAGI. Trimming cost V 0 bases and J 7 bases, with 6 bases left between them. The CDR3 coding sequence is TGTGCCAGCAGTTACTCTCCCCTCGGGGAGCTGTTTTTT. Its translation: CASSYSPLGELFF.

The chain uses TRBV6-1 and TRBJ1-2; 8 bases line up with TRBD1. The CDR3 is made up of 14 amino acids. The germline V gene has CDR1 MNHNS and CDR2 SASEGT. The J segment lost 4 bases and the V segment lost 4 bases, leaving 5 bases of the junction unmatched. The CDR3 bases are TGTGCCAGCAGTGTCGGACAGGGTACCTATGGCTACACCTTC. Protein product: CASSVGQGTYGYTF.

This chain links TRBV7-3 with TRBJ2-1, with D maybe TRBD2 (6 bases). The V and J ends lost 5 bases and 7 bases respectively, with 18 bases between them. CDR3 length equals 15 residues. Germline-derived CDR1 and CDR2 are SGHTA and FQGTGA. The CDR3 here is CASSPAGLSLNEQFF. The CDR3 DNA follows: TGTGCCAGCAGCCCGGCGGGACTCTCGTTGAATGAGCAGTTCTTC.

The chain uses TRBV5-6 and TRBJ2-5; D may be TRBD1 (8 bases). V lost 3 bases to trimming and J lost 5 bases, with 17 bases between them. The CDR3 runs to 15 residues. Germline CDR1 is SGHDT and CDR2 is YYEEEE. CDR3 nucleotide sequence: TGTGCCAGCAGCTCGTACGGACAGGGAGGGGAGACCCAGTACTTC. Its protein product is CASSSYGQGGETQYF.

Only one count was recorded for this clone. The genes are TRBV28 and TRBJ1-2, with D possibly TRBD1 on 5 matching bases. Trimming stripped 7 bases from V and 5 bases from J, with 17 bases between. This CDR3 comprises 14 residues. The germline gives CDR1 MDHEN, CDR2 SYDVKM. In DNA, the CDR3 is TGTGCCAGCAAAAATCAGGGAGGTTGGTATGGCTACACCTTC. It is translated as CASKNQGGWYGYTF.

The chain joins TRBV27 to TRBJ1-5; D is unclear. Germline V gene lookup returns CDR1 MNHEY and CDR2 SMNVEV (reference sequence). Between the trimmed V and J ends, which lost 2 bases and 8 bases, there was a span of 13 bases. CDR3 length: 14 residues. The CDR3 sequence is CASSLVAVVEPQHF. CDR3 DNA sequence: TGTGCCAGCAGTTTAGTGGCTGTAGTGGAGCCCCAGCATTTT.

This rearrangement joins TRBV6-9 to TRBJ2-7; TRBD1 or TRBD2 may be the D gene (6 bases each). The germline CDR1 and CDR2 sequences are MNHGY and SVAAGI. V gave up 5 bases and J gave up 4 bases, with 15 bases separating them. This CDR3 has 14 amino acids. CDR3 sequence reads: CASSQRWGAYEQYF. DNA of the CDR3: TGTGCCAGCAGTCAACGGTGGGGGGCTTACGAGCAGTACTTC.

The rearrangement links TRBV10-2 to TRBJ2-7; D may match TRBD1 or TRBD2 (5 bases each). CDR1 is WSHSY and CDR2 is SAAADI in the germline V gene. The CDR3 contains 15 residues. V was pared by 8 bases and J by 1 base, with 18 bases between. The CDR3 loop reads CASSTPGRPSYEQYF. The CDR3 DNA is TGCGCCAGCTCAACCCCGGGACGCCCTTCCTACGAGCAGTACTTC.

The V and J genes are TRBV19 and TRBJ2-1; unclear D gene. V gave up 6 bases and J gave up 0 bases, with 12 bases separating them. CDR3 length: 15 amino acids. CDR1 LNHDA and CDR2 SQIVND come from the germline V gene (reference sequence). The DNA of the CDR3 is TGTGCCAGTAGCTCGAGGAGTAACTCCTACAATGAGCAGTTCTTC. Its translation is CASSSRSNSYNEQFF.

This clone was seen a single time. J is TRBJ2-7 and V is TRBV5-6; 10 positions match TRBD2. Germline loops: CDR1 SGHDT, CDR2 YYEEEE. The CDR3 is 15 residues long. The ends lost 5 bases at V and 4 bases at J; junction bases unmatched: 9. The CDR3 protein is CASRTAGGPRYEQYF. In DNA form, the CDR3 reads TGTGCCAGCAGAACAGCGGGAGGGCCCAGGTACGAGCAGTACTTC.

V gene TRBV5-5 combines with J gene TRBJ1-5, with D possibly matching TRBD1 (5 bases). There are 17 residues in the CDR3. Trimming removed 0 bases at V and 6 bases at J, with 19 bases between. Germline V lookup: CDR1 SGHKS, CDR2 YYEKEE (reference sequence). The chain's CDR3 is CASSLGSAGLGGQPQHF. Written as DNA, the CDR3 is TGTGCCAGCAGCTTGGGGTCCGCGGGGCTAGGTGGTCAGCCCCAGCATTTT.

DNA for the CDR3: TGTGCCTGGAGTGGCATCAGGGGCAATCAGCCCCAGCATTTT. Amino acid sequence: CAWSGIRGNQPQHF. The chain has TRBV30 and TRBJ1-5, with D possibly being TRBD1 (5 bases). Germline V lookup: CDR1 GTSNPN, CDR2 SVGIG (reference sequence). V shed 1 base and J shed 2 bases, with 9 bases lying between them. The CDR3 is made up of 14 amino acids.

For the CDR3, the DNA is TGTGCCAGCAGCGTGCTCACTAGCGGGAATCTCTATTTT. As protein: CASSVLTSGNLYF. The chain employs TRBV7-8 and TRBJ2-3, with 10 bases matching TRBD2. V lost 5 bases, J lost 15 bases, and 11 bases stayed unmatched. Germline CDR1 SGHVS, CDR2 FQNEAQ. The CDR3 is 13 residues long.